This T cell receptor beta chain was recovered during a study of T cell repertoires in cytomegalovirus infection. About the study: TCR beta signatures that were public indicated CMV infection and matching HLA type. General observations from the study: Identification of carriers of CMV plus the relevant HLA was achieved through cumulative public TCR beta family frequency. In two of eight donors, the top clonotype was HLA-C-restricted CMV-specific.

Germline V CDR1 and CDR2: LNHDA, SQIVND (reference sequence). The CDR3 sequence is 13 residues long. Trimming removed 3 bases from V and 3 bases from J, with 8 bases in between. This clonotype was seen a handful of times. What it binds is not known. TCRdb ran MiXCR on the reads and lists one entry per CDR3 protein. Among 450,000 to 550,000 distinct CDR3 sequences listed, 15% to 20% were seen once. This TCR derives from a human donor in good health (CMV status not recorded). Some clones in this sample may be carry-over from other donors' samples. J is TRBJ1-1 and V is TRBV19; D is unclear. Material: CD8+ T cells from PBMCs. The DNA of the CDR3 is TGTGCCAGTAGTATCGGGGATTACACTGAAGCTTTCTTT. Residues: CASSIGDYTEAFF.